The TCR beta chain under discussion was sequenced for a study of long-term antiretroviral therapy in people with HIV. As to this clone: What it recognizes is unknown.

Investigators performed immunoSEQ version v3.0 at survey level. Here immunoSEQ multiplex PCR was the method, and the copy in TCRdb shows in-frame clones only, minus some. The table has approximately 19,000 clones, 76% seen once. Overall study findings and caveats: Blood dating 2004 to 2017 may reflect older ART regimens. Narrower CDR3 length ranges marked HIV repertoires relative to controls.

CDR3 size: 13 residues. Trimming took off 4 bases at V and 5 bases at J, with 12 bases between the two ends. Germline loops: CDR1 SGHDT, CDR2 YYEEEE. The cryopreserved samples used held roughly 0.95-10 million PBMC prior to extraction of DNA. This chain links TRBV5-6 with TRBJ1-2, with D perhaps TRBD1 (6 bases). This receptor was identified in a woman between 45 and 60 years old with HIV. Material: unsorted PBMCs, obtained 0.5 years before starting antiretroviral therapy. Here the CDR3 DNA reads TGTGCCAGCAGCCCGGACAGAAGATATGGCTACACCTTC. It encodes CASSPDRRYGYTF.